The subject of this entry is one T cell receptor beta chain. The antigen is unknown. The data are from a study of cytomegalovirus exposure and HLA in healthy donors. Study details: T cells numbering around 180 million yielded 90 million to 140 million unique TCR beta sequences in an earlier analysis. Early released data comprised tens of millions of unique TCRs from HLA-typed donors. Study findings and constraints: Being productive about 87% or about 30% of the time was typical of most TCR beta V segments in an earlier analysis. The authors later found HLA-associated TCR beta chains more clonally expanded than equally common others.

PCR was performed using 60 Vbeta and 13 Jbeta primers. Sequencing used immunoSEQ multiplex PCR; TCRdb keeps in-frame clones, though not all of them. The sample records 150,000 to 200,000 clones, just over 70% being singletons. V gave up 5 bases and J gave up 4 bases, with 6 bases separating them. The length of the CDR3 is 12 residues. Germline V gene lookup returns CDR1 MDHEN and CDR2 SYDVKM. The chain has TRBV28 and TRBJ1-5; TRBD1 might be the D (6 bases). The sequence was collected from a man between 18 and 35 years old in good health and CMV-seropositive. The sample consisted of PBMCs. The CDR3 reads CASSTGNQPQHF. DNA for the CDR3: TGTGCCAGCAGTACAGGGAATCAGCCCCAGCATTTT.